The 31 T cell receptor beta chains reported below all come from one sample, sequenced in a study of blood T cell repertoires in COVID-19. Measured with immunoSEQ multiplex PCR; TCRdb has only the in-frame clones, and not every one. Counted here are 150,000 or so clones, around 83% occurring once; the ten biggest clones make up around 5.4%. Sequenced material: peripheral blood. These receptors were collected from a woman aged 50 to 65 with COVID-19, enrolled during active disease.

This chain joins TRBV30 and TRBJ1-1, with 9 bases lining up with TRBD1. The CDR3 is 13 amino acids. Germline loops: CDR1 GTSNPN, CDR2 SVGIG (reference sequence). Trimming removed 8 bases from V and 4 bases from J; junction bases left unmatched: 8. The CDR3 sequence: CAAGQGLGTEAFF. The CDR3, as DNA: TGTGCCGCGGGACAGGGTTTGGGCACTGAAGCTTTCTTT.

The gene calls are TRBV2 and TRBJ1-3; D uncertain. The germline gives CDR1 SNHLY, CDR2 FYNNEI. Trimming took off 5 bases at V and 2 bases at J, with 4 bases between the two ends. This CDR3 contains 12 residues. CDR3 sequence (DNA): TGTGCCAGCAGTCCAGCTGGAAACACCATATATTTT. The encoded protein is CASSPAGNTIYF.

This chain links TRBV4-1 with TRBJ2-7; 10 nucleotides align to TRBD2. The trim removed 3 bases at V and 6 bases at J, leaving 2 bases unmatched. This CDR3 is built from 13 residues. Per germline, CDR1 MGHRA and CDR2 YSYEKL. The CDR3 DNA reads TGCGCCAGCAGCCAGGCTAGCGGGGGCGAGCAGTACTTC. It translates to CASSQASGGEQYF.

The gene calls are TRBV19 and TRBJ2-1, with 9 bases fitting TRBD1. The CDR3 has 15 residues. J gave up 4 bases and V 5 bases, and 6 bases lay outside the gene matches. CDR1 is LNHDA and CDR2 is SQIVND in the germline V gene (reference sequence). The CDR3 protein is CASSPLGQGYNEQFF. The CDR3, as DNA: TGTGCCAGTAGTCCCCTCGGACAGGGGTACAATGAGCAGTTCTTC.

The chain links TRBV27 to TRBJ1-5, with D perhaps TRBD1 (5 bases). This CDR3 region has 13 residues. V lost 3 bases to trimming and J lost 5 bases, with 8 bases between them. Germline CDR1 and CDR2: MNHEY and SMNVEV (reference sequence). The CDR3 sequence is CASSLNRYQPQHF. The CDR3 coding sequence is TGTGCCAGCAGTTTGAACAGGTATCAGCCCCAGCATTTT.

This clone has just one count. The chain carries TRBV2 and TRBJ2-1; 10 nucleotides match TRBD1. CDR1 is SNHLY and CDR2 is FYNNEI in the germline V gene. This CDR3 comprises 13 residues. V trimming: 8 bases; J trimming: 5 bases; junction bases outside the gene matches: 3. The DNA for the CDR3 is TGTGCCAGCCTGGGACAGGGGAACAATGAGCAGTTCTTC. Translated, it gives CASLGQGNNEQFF.

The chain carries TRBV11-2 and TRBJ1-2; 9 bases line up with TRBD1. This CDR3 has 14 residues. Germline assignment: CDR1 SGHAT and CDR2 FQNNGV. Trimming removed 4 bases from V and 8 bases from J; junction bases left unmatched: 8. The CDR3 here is CASSSTGTGIGYTF. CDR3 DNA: TGTGCCAGCAGCTCCACCGGGACAGGGATCGGCTACACCTTC.

CDR3 region: CASSQDTRTSGGSTDTQYF. The CDR3 nucleotides are TGCGCCAGCAGCCAAGATACCCGGACTAGCGGGGGGAGCACAGATACGCAGTATTTT. The chain combines TRBV4-1 with TRBJ2-3, with TRBD2 matching 14 bases. CDR3 length: 19 residues. V lost 0 bases and J lost 0; bases outside the gene matches: 5. Germline V gene lookup returns CDR1 MGHRA and CDR2 YSYEKL.

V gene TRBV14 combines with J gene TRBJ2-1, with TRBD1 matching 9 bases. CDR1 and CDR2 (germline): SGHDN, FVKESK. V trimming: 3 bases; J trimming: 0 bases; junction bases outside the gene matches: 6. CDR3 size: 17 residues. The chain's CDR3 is CASSHDRGGSSYNEQFF. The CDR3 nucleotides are TGTGCCAGCAGCCACGACAGGGGGGGAAGCTCCTACAATGAGCAGTTCTTC. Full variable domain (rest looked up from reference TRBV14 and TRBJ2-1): EAGVTQFPSHSVIEKGQTVTLRCDPISGHDNLYWYRRVMGKEIKFLLHFVKESKQDESGMPNNRFLAERTGGTYSTLKVQPAELEDSGVYFCASSHDRGGSSYNEQFFGPGTRLTVL.

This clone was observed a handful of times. The CDR3 loop is CASGFGQGSSGNTIYF. The CDR3 nucleotides are TGTGCTAGTGGTTTTGGGCAGGGTAGCTCTGGAAACACCATATATTTT. V is TRBV12-5 and J is TRBJ1-3; D is perhaps TRBD1 (5 bases). Germline values: CDR1 LGHNT, CDR2 FRNRAP. V lost 3 bases to trimming and J lost 0 bases, with 12 bases between them. The CDR3 totals 16 residues. The full variable domain, its missing parts supplied by reference TRBV12-5 and TRBJ1-3, is DARVTQTPRHKVTEMGQEVTMRCQPILGHNTVFWYRQTMMQGLELLAYFRNRAPLDDSGMPKDRFSAEMPDATLATLKIQPSEPRDSAVYFCASGFGQGSSGNTIYFGEGSWLTVV.

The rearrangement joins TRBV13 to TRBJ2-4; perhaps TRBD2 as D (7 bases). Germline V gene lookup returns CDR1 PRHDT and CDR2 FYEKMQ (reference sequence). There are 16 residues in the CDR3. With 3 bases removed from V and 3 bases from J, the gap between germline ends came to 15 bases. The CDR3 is CASSLEGGALKNIQYF. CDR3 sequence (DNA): TGTGCCAGCAGCTTGGAAGGGGGGGCCCTCAAAAACATTCAGTACTTC. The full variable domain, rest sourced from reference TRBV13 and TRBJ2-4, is AAGVIQSPRHLIKEKRETATLKCYPIPRHDTVYWYQQGPGQDPQFLISFYEKMQSDKGSIPDRFSAQQFSDYHSELNMSSLELGDSALYFCASSLEGGALKNIQYFGAGTRLSVL.

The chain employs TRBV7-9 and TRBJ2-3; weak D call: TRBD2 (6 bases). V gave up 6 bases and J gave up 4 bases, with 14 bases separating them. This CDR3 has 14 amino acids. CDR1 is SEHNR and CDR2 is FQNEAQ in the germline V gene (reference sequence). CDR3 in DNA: TGTGCCAGCAGGACCCGGAGGGCCGCAGATACGCAGTATTTT. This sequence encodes CASRTRRAADTQYF. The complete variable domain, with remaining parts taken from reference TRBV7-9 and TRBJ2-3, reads DTGVSQNPRHKITKRGQNVTFRCDPISEHNRLYWYRQTLGQGPEFLTYFQNEAQLEKSRLLSDRFSAERPKGSFSTLEIQRTEQGDSAMYLCASRTRRAADTQYFGPGTRLTVL.

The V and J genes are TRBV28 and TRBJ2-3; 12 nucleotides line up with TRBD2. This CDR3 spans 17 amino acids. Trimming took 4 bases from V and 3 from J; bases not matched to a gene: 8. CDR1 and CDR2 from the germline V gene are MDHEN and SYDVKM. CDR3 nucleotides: TGTGCCAGCAGTTCGATACTAGCGGGGGGAGGAACAGATACGCAGTATTTT. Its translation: CASSSILAGGGTDTQYF.

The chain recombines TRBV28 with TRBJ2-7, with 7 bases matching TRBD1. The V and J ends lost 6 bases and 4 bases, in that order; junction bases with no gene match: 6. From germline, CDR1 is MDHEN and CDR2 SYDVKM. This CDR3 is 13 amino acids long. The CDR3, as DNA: TGTGCCAGCAGGAAACCGGGACAGTACGAGCAGTACTTC. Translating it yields CASRKPGQYEQYF.

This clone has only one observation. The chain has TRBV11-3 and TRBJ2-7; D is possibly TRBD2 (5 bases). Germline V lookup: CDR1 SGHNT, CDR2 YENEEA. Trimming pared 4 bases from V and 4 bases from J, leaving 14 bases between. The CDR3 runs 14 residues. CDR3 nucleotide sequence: TGTGCCAGCAGCTCCGAGTCTTGGACTTACGAGCAGTACTTC. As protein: CASSSESWTYEQYF. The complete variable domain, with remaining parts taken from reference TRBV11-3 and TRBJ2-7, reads EAGVVQSPRYKIIEKKQPVAFWCNPISGHNTLYWYLQNLGQGPELLIRYENEEAVDDSQLPKDRFSAERLKGVDSTLKIQPAELGDSAVYLCASSSESWTYEQYFGPGTRLTVT.

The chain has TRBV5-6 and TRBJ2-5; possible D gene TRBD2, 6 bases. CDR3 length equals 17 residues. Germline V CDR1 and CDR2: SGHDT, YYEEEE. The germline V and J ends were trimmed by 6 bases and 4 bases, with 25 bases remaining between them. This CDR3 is CASTRLDYGGIIETQYF. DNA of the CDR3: TGTGCCAGCACCAGACTGGACTACGGTGGTATAATAGAGACCCAGTACTTC.

The CDR3 sequence: CASKPDRGTEAFF. The CDR3 DNA reads TGTGCCAGCAAACCCGACAGGGGGACTGAAGCTTTCTTT. The gene calls are TRBV27 and TRBJ1-1, with TRBD1 matching 9 bases. CDR1 is MNHEY, CDR2 SMNVEV, per germline (reference sequence). CDR3 length: 13 amino acids. The junction had 5 bases not matched to a gene; V was cut back by 7 bases and J by 5 bases.

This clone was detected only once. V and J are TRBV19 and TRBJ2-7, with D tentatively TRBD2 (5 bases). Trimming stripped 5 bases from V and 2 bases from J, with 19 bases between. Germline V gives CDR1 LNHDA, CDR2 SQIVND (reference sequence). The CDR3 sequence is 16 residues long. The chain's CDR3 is CASSPEGTRGAYEQYF. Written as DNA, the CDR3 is TGTGCCAGTAGTCCAGAGGGTACTCGGGGTGCCTACGAGCAGTACTTC. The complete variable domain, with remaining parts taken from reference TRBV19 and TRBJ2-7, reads DGGITQSPKYLFRKEGQNVTLSCEQNLNHDAMYWYRQDPGQGLRLIYYSQIVNDFQKGDIAEGYSVSREKKESFPLTVTSAQKNPTAFYLCASSPEGTRGAYEQYFGPGTRLTVT.

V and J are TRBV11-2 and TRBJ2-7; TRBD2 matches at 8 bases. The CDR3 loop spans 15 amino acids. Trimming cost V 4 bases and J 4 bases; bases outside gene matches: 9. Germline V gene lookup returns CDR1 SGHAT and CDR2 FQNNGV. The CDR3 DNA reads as TGTGCCAGCAGCTCCGGGGGGAGCGGGGGTTACGAGCAGTACTTC. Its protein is CASSSGGSGGYEQYF.

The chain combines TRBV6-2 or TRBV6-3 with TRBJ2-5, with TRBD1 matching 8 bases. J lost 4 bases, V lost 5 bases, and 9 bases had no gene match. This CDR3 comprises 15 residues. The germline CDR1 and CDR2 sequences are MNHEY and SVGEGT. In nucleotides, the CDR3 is TGTGCCAGCAGTCCCGACAGGGGTATTGGAGAGACCCAGTACTTC. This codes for CASSPDRGIGETQYF.

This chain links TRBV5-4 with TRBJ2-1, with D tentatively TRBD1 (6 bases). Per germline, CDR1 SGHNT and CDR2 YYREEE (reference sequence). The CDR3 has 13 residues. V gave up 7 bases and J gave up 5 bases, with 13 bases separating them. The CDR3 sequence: CASLRDTHNEQFF. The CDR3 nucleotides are TGTGCCAGCCTCCGGGACACCCACAATGAGCAGTTCTTC.

CDR3 amino acids: CASSTVPGQGPYEQYF. The CDR3 DNA sequence: TGTGCCAGCAGCACCGTTCCGGGACAGGGTCCCTACGAGCAGTACTTC. This chain connects TRBV7-6 to TRBJ2-7; the match to TRBD1 covers 9 bases. Germline V gene lookup returns CDR1 SGHVS and CDR2 FNYEAQ. V shed 5 bases and J 2 bases; nucleotides not matched to a gene: 10. This CDR3 region has 16 residues.

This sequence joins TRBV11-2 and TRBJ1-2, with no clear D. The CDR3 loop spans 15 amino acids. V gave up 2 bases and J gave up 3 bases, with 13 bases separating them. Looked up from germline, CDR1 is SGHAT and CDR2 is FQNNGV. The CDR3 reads CASSLMQAVDYGYTF. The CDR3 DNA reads TGTGCCAGCAGCTTAATGCAGGCCGTGGACTATGGCTACACCTTC.

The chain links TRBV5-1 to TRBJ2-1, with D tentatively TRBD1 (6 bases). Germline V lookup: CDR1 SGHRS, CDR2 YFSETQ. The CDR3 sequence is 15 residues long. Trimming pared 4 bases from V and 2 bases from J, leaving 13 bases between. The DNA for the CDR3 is TGCGCCAGCAGCCTGGGAACAGGGCCCTACAATGAGCAGTTCTTC. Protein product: CASSLGTGPYNEQFF.

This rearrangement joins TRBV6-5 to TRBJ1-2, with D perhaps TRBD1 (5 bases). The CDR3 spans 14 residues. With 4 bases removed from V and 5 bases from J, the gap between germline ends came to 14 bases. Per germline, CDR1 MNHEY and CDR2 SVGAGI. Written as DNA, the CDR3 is TGTGCCAGCAGTTCGTTGACGGGGGAATATGGCTACACCTTC. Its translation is CASSSLTGEYGYTF.

The CDR3: CASRRGQGAVNEQFF. The CDR3 DNA follows: TGTGCCAGCAGACGAGGACAGGGGGCGGTTAATGAGCAGTTCTTC. The chain combines TRBV3-1 (or the pseudogene TRBV3-2) with TRBJ2-1; the match to TRBD1 covers 11 bases. V dropped 6 bases and J dropped 7; count of bases not matched to a gene: 8. Germline CDR1 reads LGHDT; CDR2 reads YNNKEL (reference sequence). The CDR3 runs 15 residues.

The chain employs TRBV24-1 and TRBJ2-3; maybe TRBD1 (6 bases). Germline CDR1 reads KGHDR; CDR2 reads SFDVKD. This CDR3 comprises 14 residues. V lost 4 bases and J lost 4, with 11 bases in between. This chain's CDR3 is CATSEWGRADTQYF. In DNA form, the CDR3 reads TGTGCCACCAGTGAATGGGGGCGCGCAGATACGCAGTATTTT.

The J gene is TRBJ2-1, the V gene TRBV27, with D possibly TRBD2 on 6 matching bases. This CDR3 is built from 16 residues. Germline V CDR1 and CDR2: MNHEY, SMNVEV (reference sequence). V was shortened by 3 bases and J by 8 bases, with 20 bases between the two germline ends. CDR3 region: CASSFNRDLLVDEQFF. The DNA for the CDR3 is TGTGCCAGCAGTTTCAACCGGGACTTACTCGTGGATGAGCAGTTCTTC.

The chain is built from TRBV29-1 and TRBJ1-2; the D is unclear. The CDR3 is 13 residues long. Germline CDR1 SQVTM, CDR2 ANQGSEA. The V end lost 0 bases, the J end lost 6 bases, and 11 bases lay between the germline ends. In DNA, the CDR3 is TGCAGCGTTGAAGATTCCAGGTGGCATGGCTACACCTTC. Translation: CSVEDSRWHGYTF.

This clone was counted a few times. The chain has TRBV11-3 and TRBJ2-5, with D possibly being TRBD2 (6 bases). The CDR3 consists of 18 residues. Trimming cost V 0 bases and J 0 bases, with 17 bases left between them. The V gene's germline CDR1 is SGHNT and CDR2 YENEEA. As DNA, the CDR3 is TGTGCCAGCAGCTTAGATTCGCGGGCGTCGGGGGACCAAGAGACCCAGTACTTC. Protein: CASSLDSRASGDQETQYF.

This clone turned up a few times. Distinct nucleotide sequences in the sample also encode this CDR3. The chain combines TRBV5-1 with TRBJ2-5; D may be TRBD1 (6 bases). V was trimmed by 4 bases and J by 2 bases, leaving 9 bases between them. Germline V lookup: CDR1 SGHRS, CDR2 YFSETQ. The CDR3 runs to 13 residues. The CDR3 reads CASSPGTQETQYF. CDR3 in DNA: TGCGCCAGCAGCCCGGGGACACAAGAGACCCAGTACTTC.